This TCR beta chain appears in the sequencing data of a study of T cells in Graves' hyperthyroidism and ophthalmopathy. Ophthalmopathy patients had Clinical Activity Score at least 3, NOSPECS grade at least 4, duration under 3 months. The PBMCs were taken from approximately 9.7 ml of fresh peripheral blood. With respect to this clonotype: Its matching antigen is unknown.

There are 15 residues in the CDR3. The V end was cut by 3 bases, the J end by 6 bases, with 17 bases between. Germline V gene sequence: CDR1 GTSNPN, CDR2 SVGIG (reference sequence). The source material, RNA transcripts, was used to amplify TCR beta CDR3 regions. An initial round of RT-PCR targeting the TCR CDR3 relied on the HTBI primer set. TCRdb reanalysed the multiplex PCR reads using MiXCR and keeps one entry per CDR3 protein. The sample contains roughly 250,000 distinct CDR3 sequences, 20% to 25% of which appear only once. Study-level results: Appearing also in blood were most of the thyroid clonotypes expanded above 0.001. It was a median roughly six months before onset that the model predicted ophthalmopathy.

The material sequenced was blood. This sequence joins TRBV30 and TRBJ2-2, with D perhaps matching TRBD2 (7 bases). The TCR sequence derives from a man between 25 and 39 years old with Graves' ophthalmopathy. The DNA of the CDR3 is TGTGCCTGGAGCCGTAAGGGGGGAGGGCCCGGGGAGCTGTTTTTT. Amino acid sequence: CAWSRKGGGPGELFF.